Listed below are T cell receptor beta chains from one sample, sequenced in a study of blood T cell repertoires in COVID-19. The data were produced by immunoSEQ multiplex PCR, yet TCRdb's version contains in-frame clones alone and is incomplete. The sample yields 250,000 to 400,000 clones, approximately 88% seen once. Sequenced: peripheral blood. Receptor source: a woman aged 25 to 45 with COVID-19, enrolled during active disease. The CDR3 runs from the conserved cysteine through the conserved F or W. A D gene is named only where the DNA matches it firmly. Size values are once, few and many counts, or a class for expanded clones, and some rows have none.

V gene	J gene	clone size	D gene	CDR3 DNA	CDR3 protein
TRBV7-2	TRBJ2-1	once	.	TGTGCCAGCAGCCGTGACTCGAGCTCCTACAATGAGCAGTTCTTC	CASSRDSSSYNEQFF
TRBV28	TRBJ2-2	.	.	TGTGCCAGCAGTTTCAGCCAGGGACTCACCGGGGAGCTGTTTTTT	CASSFSQGLTGELFF
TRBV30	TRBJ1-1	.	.	TGTGCCTGGGTTGGGAGCCGTGAAGCTTTCTTT	CAWVGSREAFF
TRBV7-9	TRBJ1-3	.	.	TGTGCCAGCAGCTTAGAAGACTCCCTACCTGGAAACACCATATATTTT	CASSLEDSLPGNTIYF
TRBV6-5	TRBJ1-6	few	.	TGTGCCAGCAGCAGGAAGGCGAATTCACCCCTCCACTTT	CASSRKANSPLHF
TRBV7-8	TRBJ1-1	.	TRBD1	TGTGCCAGCAGCCAAAACGGACAGGTTCTTTCGGCTTTCTTT	CASSQNGQVLSAFF
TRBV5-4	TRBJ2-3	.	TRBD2	TGTGCCAGCAGCTTGCAACTAGCGGGGGCAGATACGCAGTATTTT	CASSLQLAGADTQYF
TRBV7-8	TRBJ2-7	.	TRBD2	TGTGCCAGCAGCCATCGCGGGCGGTCGACTAGCGGGGGAAACTCCTACGAGCAGTACTTC	CASSHRGRSTSGGNSYEQYF
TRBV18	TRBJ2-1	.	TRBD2	TGTGCCAGCTCACCGGGACTAGCCAATGAGCAGTTCTTC	CASSPGLANEQFF
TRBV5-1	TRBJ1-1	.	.	TGCGCCAGCAGCTTGGCTAGGAACACTGAAGCTTTCTTT	CASSLARNTEAFF
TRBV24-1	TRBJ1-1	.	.	TGTGCCACCAGTGACCTGCGGGGGCCACTGAACACTGAAGCTTTCTTT	CATSDLRGPLNTEAFF
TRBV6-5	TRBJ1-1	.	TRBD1	TGTGCCAGCAGTTACGAGGAGGGGGCGAACACTGAAGCTTTCTTT	CASSYEEGANTEAFF
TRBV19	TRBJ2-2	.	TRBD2	TGTGCCAGTAGTATACTATCGACTAGCGGGGGGGCCGGGGAGCTGTTTTTT	CASSILSTSGGAGELFF
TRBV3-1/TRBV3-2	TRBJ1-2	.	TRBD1	TGTGCCAGCAGCCACAGGGGGGATGGCTACACCTTC	CASSHRGDGYTF
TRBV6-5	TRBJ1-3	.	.	TGTGCCAGCAACGGTGGAAACACCATATATTTT	CASNGGNTIYF
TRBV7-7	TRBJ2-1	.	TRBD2	TGTGCCAGCAGCCCCTTGTTCACTAGCGGCACCTACAATGAGCAGTTCTTC	CASSPLFTSGTYNEQFF
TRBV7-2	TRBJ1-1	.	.	TGTGCCAGCAGCGTTGGCAGTCACAACACTGAAGCTTTCTTT	CASSVGSHNTEAFF
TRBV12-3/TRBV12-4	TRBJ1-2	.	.	TGTGCCAGCAGTTTAGGAGCGGGGGGCTACACCTTC	CASSLGAGGYTF
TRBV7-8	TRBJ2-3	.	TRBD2	TGTGCCAGCAGCTACATAGCGGGGCTCCCAGATACGCAGTATTTT	CASSYIAGLPDTQYF
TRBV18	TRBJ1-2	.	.	TGTGCCAGCTTCGAGCCCCTACAGGGAGAGAATGGCTACACCTTC	CASFEPLQGENGYTF
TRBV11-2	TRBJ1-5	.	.	TGTGCCAGCAGCCACGACAGGCATCAGCCCCAGCATTTT	CASSHDRHQPQHF
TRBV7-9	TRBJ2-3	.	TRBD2	TGTGCCAGCAGCAGCCCCGGCGGGGGGGCGGGGACAGATACGCAGTATTTT	CASSSPGGGAGTDTQYF
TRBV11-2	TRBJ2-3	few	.	TGTGCCAGCAGCTTGGTAGGGGGTAGAGATACGCAGTATTTT	CASSLVGGRDTQYF
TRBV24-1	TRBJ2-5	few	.	TGTGCCACCAGTGATTTGGAGCAAGAGACCCAGTACTTC	CATSDLEQETQYF
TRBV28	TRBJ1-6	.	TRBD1	TGTGCCAGCAGCTACGGGACAGGGTATTCACCCCTCCACTTT	CASSYGTGYSPLHF
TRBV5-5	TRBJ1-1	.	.	TGTGCCAGCAGCTTGGGAGGGCGAGCTGAAGCTTTCTTT	CASSLGGRAEAFF
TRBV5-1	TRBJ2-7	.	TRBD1	TGCGCCAGCAGCCTGAACAGCCGGGACAGGGTTAAGAACGAGCAGTACTTC	CASSLNSRDRVKNEQYF
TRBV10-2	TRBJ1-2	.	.	TGCGCCAGCAGTGAAAGGGGACAAAGGGGAGGCTACACCTTC	CASSERGQRGGYTF
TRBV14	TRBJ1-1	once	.	TGTGCCAGCAGGTCAGGCAAAAAGACTGAAGCTTTCTTT	CASRSGKKTEAFF
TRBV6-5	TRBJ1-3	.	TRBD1	TGTGCCAGCAGTTATTCGACCCAGGGGGCGGGAAACACCATATATTTT	CASSYSTQGAGNTIYF
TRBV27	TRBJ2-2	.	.	TGTGCCAGCAGTTTAGGGCACGGGGAGCTGTTTTTT	CASSLGHGELFF
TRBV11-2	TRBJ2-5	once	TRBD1	TGTGCCAGCAGCAGAGACAGGGGAGGAACAGAGACCCAGTACTTC	CASSRDRGGTETQYF
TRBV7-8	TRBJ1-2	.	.	TGTGCCAGCACCCAAAACCAGGGTTACGGCTACACCTTC	CASTQNQGYGYTF
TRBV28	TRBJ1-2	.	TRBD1	TGTGCCAGCAGCCCGGACAGGGACTTTAACTATGGCTACACCTTC	CASSPDRDFNYGYTF
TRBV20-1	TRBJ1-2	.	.	TGCAGTGCTAGTGTCCCGAGGACAGATGATGGCTACACCTTC	CSASVPRTDDGYTF
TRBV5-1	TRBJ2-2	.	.	TGCGCCAGCAGCCCGGGAATAAACCAGGTCGGGGAGCTGTTTTTT	CASSPGINQVGELFF
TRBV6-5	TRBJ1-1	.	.	TGTGCCAGCAGTCCCCGAGCCCTGAACACTGAAGCTTTCTTT	CASSPRALNTEAFF
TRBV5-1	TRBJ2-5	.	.	TGCGCCAGCAGCTTATCAGGAACCAACCGCCAAGAGACCCAGTACTTC	CASSLSGTNRQETQYF
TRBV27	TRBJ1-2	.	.	TGTGCCAGCAGTTTAGTTCGACAGCGAATTTACTATGGCTACACCTTC	CASSLVRQRIYYGYTF
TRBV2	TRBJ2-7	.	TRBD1	TGTGCCAGCAGTCCTCTGGACAGGGGAGGTGAGCAGTACTTC	CASSPLDRGGEQYF
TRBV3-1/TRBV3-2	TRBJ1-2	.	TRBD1	TGTGCCAGCAGCCAAGTGACGGGACAGGTTACGAGAGGCTACACCTTC	CASSQVTGQVTRGYTF
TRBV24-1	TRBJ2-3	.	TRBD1	TGTGCCACCAGTGATGGGACAGGGGGCGCGTCTGTAACAGATACGCAGTATTTT	CATSDGTGGASVTDTQYF
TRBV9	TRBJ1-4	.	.	TGTGCCAGCAGCGAGCGTATCGCAACTAATGAAAAACTGTTTTTT	CASSERIATNEKLFF
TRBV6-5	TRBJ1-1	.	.	TGTGCCAGCCAGCAGAACTATATTTACACTGAAGCTTTCTTT	CASQQNYIYTEAFF
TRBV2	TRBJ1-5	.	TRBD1	TGTGCCAGCAGCGGAGGGGGCCTTGGTCAGCCCCAGCATTTT	CASSGGGLGQPQHF
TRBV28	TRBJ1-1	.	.	TGTGCCAGCAGCTCGACAGGTGGGAACACTGAAGCTTTCTTT	CASSSTGGNTEAFF
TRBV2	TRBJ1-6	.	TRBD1	TGTGCCAGCGGGACAGGGGGTTCACCCCTCCACTTT	CASGTGGSPLHF
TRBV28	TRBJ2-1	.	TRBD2	TGTGCCAGCAGTTTCCTGGGACTATCCCGCAATGAGCAGTTCTTC	CASSFLGLSRNEQFF
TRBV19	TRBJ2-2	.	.	TGTGCCAGTAGTAGTCACTTTTACCCGGGGACCGGGGAGCTGTTTTTT	CASSSHFYPGTGELFF
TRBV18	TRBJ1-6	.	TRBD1	TGTGCCAGCTCCCCGGGACAGGCCAATTCACCCCTCCACTTT	CASSPGQANSPLHF
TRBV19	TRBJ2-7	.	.	TGTGCCAGTAGTAAGGACAGCTCCTACGAGCAGTACTTC	CASSKDSSYEQYF
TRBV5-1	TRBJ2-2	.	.	TGCGCCAGCAGCTTGAGAGTAGCGGTCGGGGAGCTGTTTTTT	CASSLRVAVGELFF
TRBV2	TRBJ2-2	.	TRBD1	TGTGCCAGCAGGAAGGACAGGGCGAACACCGGGGAGCTGTTTTTT	CASRKDRANTGELFF
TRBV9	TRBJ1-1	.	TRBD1	TGTGCCACGGGGACAGGGATGAACACTGAAGCTTTCTTT	CATGTGMNTEAFF
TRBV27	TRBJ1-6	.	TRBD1	TGTGCCAGCAGTCGCCTCCAAAGGGGGCGGGATTCACCCCTCCACTTT	CASSRLQRGRDSPLHF
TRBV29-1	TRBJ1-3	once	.	TGCAGCGTTGAGCAAGGGGGGGACACCATATATTTT	CSVEQGGDTIYF
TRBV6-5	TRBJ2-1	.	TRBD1	TGTGCCAGCAGCCACCTCAGGGGGCTAGACAATGAGCAGTTCTTC	CASSHLRGLDNEQFF
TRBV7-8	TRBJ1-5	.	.	TGTGCCAGCAAGCCCACGGGGGGCAATCAGCCCCAGCATTTT	CASKPTGGNQPQHF
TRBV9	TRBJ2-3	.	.	TGTGCCAGCAGCGTCGCGGGGCGCACAGATACGCAGTATTTT	CASSVAGRTDTQYF